This TCR beta chain was sequenced for a study of metastatic and nonmetastatic thyroid tumors. The overall study: From malignant and benign thyroid patients, repertoires in blood and in tumor or nodule tissue were compared. Study findings and constraints: Malignant thyroid tumors reportedly had TCR beta diversity that was significantly higher than in benign nodules, in blood and tumor.

From the PCR reads, TCRdb re-called clones with MiXCR. This repertoire shows tens of thousands of clones, roughly an eighth found once; its top ten account for around 11%. Each patient went into thyroid surgery without having received any treatment. This clone has a count of ten or more. Its antigen is not known. The CDR3 loop spans 15 amino acids. J lost 9 bases, V lost 6 bases, and 7 bases had no gene match. Looked up from germline, CDR1 is MNHEY and CDR2 is SMNVEV (reference sequence). The receptor's source is a female donor with papillary thyroid cancer or a benign thyroid nodule (not recorded which). Some clones in this sample may be carry-over from other donors' samples. V and J are TRBV27 and TRBJ2-1; 14 bases match TRBD2. Sequenced sample: blood. In DNA, the CDR3 is TGTGCCAGCAGGGGGGGACTAGCGGGAGTAAGTGAGCAGTTCTTC. It codes for CASRGGLAGVSEQFF.